This passage covers 18 T cell receptor beta chains from one sample sequenced in a study of T cells in Graves' hyperthyroidism and ophthalmopathy. The TCR beta CDR3 regions underwent amplification using RNA transcripts as the source. First-round RT-PCR of the TCR CDR3 relied on the HTBI primer set. One entry per CDR3 protein results from TCRdb running MiXCR on the multiplex PCR reads. The sample records under 750,000 distinct CDR3 sequences, 18% being singletons. Material for sequencing was blood. Receptor source: a woman between 50 and 59 years old with Graves' hyperthyroidism that later progressed to Graves' ophthalmopathy.

J is TRBJ2-7 and V is TRBV3-1; D perhaps matches TRBD1 (7 bases). Germline-derived CDR1 and CDR2 are LGHDT and YNNKEL (reference sequence). The germline V and J ends were trimmed by 4 bases and 0 bases, with 19 bases remaining between them. The CDR3 has 17 residues. The CDR3 reads CASSRGDRSLASYEQYF. CDR3 coding DNA: TGTGCCAGCAGCCGGGGGGACAGAAGCCTAGCCTCCTACGAGCAGTACTTC.

The rearrangement links TRBV6-2 or TRBV6-3 to TRBJ2-2; D perhaps matches TRBD1 (5 bases). Between the trimmed V and J ends, which lost 6 bases and 4 bases, there was a span of 15 bases. The CDR3 consists of 15 residues. From germline, CDR1 is MNHEY and CDR2 SVGEGT. CDR3 sequence (DNA): TGTGCCAGCAGAACCCCAGGACAACCCACCGGGGAGCTGTTTTTT. Its protein product is CASRTPGQPTGELFF.

The chain joins TRBV11-2 to TRBJ2-5, with D perhaps given as TRBD1 or TRBD2 (6 bases each). The CDR3 contains 12 residues. CDR1 and CDR2 (germline): SGHAT, FQNNGV. With 7 bases removed from V and 9 bases from J, the gap between germline ends came to 15 bases. CDR3 bases: TGTGCCAGCATCTATACTGGGGGGCCCCAGTACTTC. This sequence encodes CASIYTGGPQYF.

The chain uses TRBV12-3 or TRBV12-4 and TRBJ2-3; TRBD1 aligns across 10 bases. The CDR3 length is 15 residues. V lost 3 bases, J lost 5 bases, and 5 bases stayed unmatched. This CDR3 is CASSFRDRGRDTQYF. CDR3 bases: TGTGCCAGCAGTTTCCGGGACAGGGGCAGAGATACGCAGTATTTT.

This clonotype was found a few times. The chain uses TRBV5-4 and TRBJ2-7, with 9 positions matching TRBD2. The J segment lost 1 base and the V segment lost 0 bases, leaving 2 bases of the junction unmatched. The CDR3 contains 15 residues. CDR1 is SGHNT, CDR2 YYREEE, per germline (reference sequence). Here the CDR3 DNA reads TGTGCCAGCAGCTTGGGACTAGCGGCATCCTACGAGCAGTACTTC. Amino acids: CASSLGLAASYEQYF.

This clonotype appeared many times. The chain links TRBV6-1 to TRBJ2-7, with D tentatively TRBD1 (6 bases). With 2 bases removed from V and 0 bases from J, the gap between germline ends came to 14 bases. The CDR3 is 16 residues long. Germline CDR1 and CDR2: MNHNS and SASEGT. The DNA for the CDR3 is TGTGCCAGCAGTGAAAGGGACATCGGCTACTCCTACGAGCAGTACTTC. As protein: CASSERDIGYSYEQYF.

This chain links TRBV6-1 with TRBJ1-1; D gene unclear. This CDR3 is built from 13 residues. Germline CDR1 MNHNS, CDR2 SASEGT. V lost 1 base to trimming and J lost 8 bases, with 11 bases between them. CDR3 loop: CASSEVRESEAFF. DNA of the CDR3: TGTGCCAGCAGTGAAGTCCGTGAGTCCGAAGCTTTCTTT.

This clonotype was observed a handful of times. The chain uses TRBV4-2 and TRBJ2-3, with 7 positions matching TRBD2. This CDR3 spans 15 amino acids. Germline values: CDR1 LGHNA, CDR2 YNFKEQ. Trimming removed 4 bases from V and 1 base from J; junction bases left unmatched: 5. CDR3 amino acids: CASSPSLAGTDTQYF. In DNA form, the CDR3 reads TGTGCCAGCAGCCCCTCCCTAGCGGGCACAGATACGCAGTATTTT.

V is TRBV6-1 and J is TRBJ1-3; 8 positions match TRBD1. The V gene end was trimmed by 6 bases and the J gene end by 2 bases; junction bases not matched to a gene: 3. There are 14 residues in the CDR3. Per the germline V gene, CDR1 is MNHNS and CDR2 is SASEGT. This CDR3 is CASRRTGTGNTIYF. The CDR3 DNA reads as TGTGCCAGCAGACGGACAGGGACTGGAAACACCATATATTTT.

This clonotype was recorded a few times. The chain uses TRBV6-1 and TRBJ1-4; D possibly corresponds to TRBD1 (5 bases). Germline lookup yields CDR1 MNHNS and CDR2 SASEGT. Trimming took 5 bases from V and 4 from J, leaving 23 bases between them. This CDR3 comprises 18 residues. As DNA, the CDR3 is TGTGCCAGCAGTTCCCTACGGGCCGAGCGGGGCGGTAATGAAAAACTGTTTTTT. Translation: CASSSLRAERGGNEKLFF.

This clonotype was seen more than once but under ten times. This chain connects TRBV20-1 to TRBJ2-5; no definite D call. CDR1 and CDR2 (germline): DFQATT, SNEGSKA (reference sequence). CDR3 length equals 14 residues. V lost 1 base to trimming and J lost 2 bases, with 11 bases between them. In DNA form, the CDR3 reads TGCAGTGCTAGAGGTCCCGGGCCGCAAGAGACCCAGTACTTC. It specifies CSARGPGPQETQYF.

This clonotype was counted a few times. This sequence joins TRBV14 and TRBJ2-3; D remains unclear. Germline V gives CDR1 SGHDN, CDR2 FVKESK. CDR3 size: 15 residues. V was cut by 4 bases and J by 1 base, with 12 bases left in between. DNA of the CDR3: TGTGCCAGCAGCCGGGAAGGCAGCGGCACAGATACGCAGTATTTT. Translation gives CASSREGSGTDTQYF.

The genes are TRBV9 and TRBJ2-5, with D perhaps TRBD1 (7 bases). The CDR3 sequence is 15 residues long. Per germline, CDR1 SGDLS and CDR2 YYNGEE. V lost 3 bases to trimming and J lost 4 bases, with 16 bases between them. The CDR3 sequence: CASSATGLGGETQYF. For the CDR3, the DNA is TGTGCCAGCAGCGCGACAGGGCTCGGGGGAGAGACCCAGTACTTC.

This clonotype occurred many times. Its ends do not fully match the called genes, so a read error is possible. This rearrangement joins TRBV4-1 to TRBJ2-3; D is unresolved. The germline V gene has CDR1 MGHRA and CDR2 YSYEKL. The CDR3 has 15 amino acids. CDR3 sequence: CASSLGQRSTDTQYF. CDR3 nucleotides: TGTGCCAGCAGCTTAGGGCAGCGAAGCACAGATACGCAGTATTTT.

This clonotype was seen at least ten times. The rearrangement uses TRBV7-8 and TRBJ2-3, with 8 bases matching TRBD2. V was clipped by 1 base and J by 0 bases; unmatched bases: 6. CDR1 and CDR2 from the germline V gene are SGHVS and FQNEAQ. This CDR3 contains 17 residues. The CDR3 region is CASSLGLARSSTDTQYF. CDR3 DNA sequence: TGTGCCAGCAGCTTAGGACTAGCGAGATCTAGCACAGATACGCAGTATTTT.

CDR3 sequence (DNA): TGTGCCAGCAGCCAAGACGCCGACCATAATTCGGGCACCGGGGAGCTGTTTTTT. It encodes CASSQDADHNSGTGELFF. This sequence joins TRBV14 and TRBJ2-2; D ambiguous. This CDR3 contains 18 residues. CDR1 SGHDN and CDR2 FVKESK come from the germline V gene. The V end lost 0 bases, the J end lost 4 bases, and 18 bases lay between the germline ends.

This clonotype was counted ten times or more. This sequence joins TRBV6-1 and TRBJ1-5; 7 positions agree with TRBD1. In germline, CDR1 is MNHNS, CDR2 SASEGT. CDR3 length: 15 residues. V was clipped by 6 bases and J by 5 bases; unmatched bases: 10. CDR3 nucleotides: TGTGCCAGCAGCATCGACAGGGCGGTAGATCAGCCCCAGCATTTT. This gives the protein CASSIDRAVDQPQHF.

This clonotype was observed a handful of times. At one end, the junction sequence differs from germline, possibly due to a read error. This chain uses TRBV13 with TRBJ1-6; maybe TRBD1 (5 bases). The CDR3 sequence is 18 residues long. CDR1 and CDR2 (germline): PRHDT, FYEKMQ (reference sequence). CDR3 region: CANSLEAGRSSYNSPLHF. The CDR3 nucleotides read TGTGCCAACAGCTTAGAGGCGGGGCGGAGCTCCTATAATTCACCCCTCCACTTT.